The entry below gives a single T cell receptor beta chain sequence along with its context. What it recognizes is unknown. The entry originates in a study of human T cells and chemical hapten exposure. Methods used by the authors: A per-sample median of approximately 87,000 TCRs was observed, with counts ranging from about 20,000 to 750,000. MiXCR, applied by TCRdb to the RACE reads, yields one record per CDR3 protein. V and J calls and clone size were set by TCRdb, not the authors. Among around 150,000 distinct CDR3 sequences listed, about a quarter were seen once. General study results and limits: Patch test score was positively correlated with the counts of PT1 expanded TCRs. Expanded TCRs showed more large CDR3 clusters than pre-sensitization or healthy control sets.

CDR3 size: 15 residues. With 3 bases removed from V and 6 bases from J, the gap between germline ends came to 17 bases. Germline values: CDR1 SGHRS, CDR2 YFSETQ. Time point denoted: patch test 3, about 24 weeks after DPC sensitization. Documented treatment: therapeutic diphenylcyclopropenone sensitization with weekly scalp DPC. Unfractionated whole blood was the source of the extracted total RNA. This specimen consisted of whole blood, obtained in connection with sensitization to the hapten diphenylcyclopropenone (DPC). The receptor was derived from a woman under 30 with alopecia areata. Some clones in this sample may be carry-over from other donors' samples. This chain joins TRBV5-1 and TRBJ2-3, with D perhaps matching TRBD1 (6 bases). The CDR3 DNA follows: TGCGCCAGCAGCTCCCGTCTAAGACAGGCGGATACGCAGTATTTT. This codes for CASSSRLRQADTQYF.